The clone carrying this T cell receptor (beta chain) was recorded a few times. Its antigen is undetermined. The sample comes from a study of T cell repertoires in cytomegalovirus infection. With 5 bases removed from V and 5 bases from J, the gap between germline ends came to 10 bases. From germline, CDR1 is SEHNR and CDR2 FQNEAQ (reference sequence). The CDR3 is 13 amino acids. MiXCR, run by TCRdb on the reads, gives a single entry per CDR3 protein. The table records just under 500,000 distinct CDR3 sequences, roughly a third of them present only once. This sequence joins TRBV7-9 and TRBJ1-5, with D unclear. The clonotype comes from a human donor in good health (CMV status not recorded). Some clones in this sample may be carry-over from other donors' samples. Sequenced here: cultured PBMCs, sampled from culture after CMV antigen stimulation. The CDR3 reads CASSLEVDQPQHF. For the CDR3, the DNA is TGTGCCAGCAGCCTCGAGGTGGATCAGCCCCAGCATTTT.